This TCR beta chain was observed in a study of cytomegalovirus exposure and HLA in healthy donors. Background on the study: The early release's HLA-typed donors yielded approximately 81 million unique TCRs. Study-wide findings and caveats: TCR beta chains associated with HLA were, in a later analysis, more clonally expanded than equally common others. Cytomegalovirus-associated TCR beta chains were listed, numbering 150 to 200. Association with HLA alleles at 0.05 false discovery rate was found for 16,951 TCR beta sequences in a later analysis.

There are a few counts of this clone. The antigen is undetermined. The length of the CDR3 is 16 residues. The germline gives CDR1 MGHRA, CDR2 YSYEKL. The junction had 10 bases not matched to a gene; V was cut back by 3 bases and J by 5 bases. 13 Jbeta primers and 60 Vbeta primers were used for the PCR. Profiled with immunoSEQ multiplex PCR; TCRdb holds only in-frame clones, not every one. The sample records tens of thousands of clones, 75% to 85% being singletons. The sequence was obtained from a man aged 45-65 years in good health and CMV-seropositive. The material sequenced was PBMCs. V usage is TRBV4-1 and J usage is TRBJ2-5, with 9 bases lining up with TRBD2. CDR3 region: CASSQPLSGGMETQYF. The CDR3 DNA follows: TGCGCCAGCAGCCAGCCTCTGAGCGGGGGGATGGAGACCCAGTACTTC.